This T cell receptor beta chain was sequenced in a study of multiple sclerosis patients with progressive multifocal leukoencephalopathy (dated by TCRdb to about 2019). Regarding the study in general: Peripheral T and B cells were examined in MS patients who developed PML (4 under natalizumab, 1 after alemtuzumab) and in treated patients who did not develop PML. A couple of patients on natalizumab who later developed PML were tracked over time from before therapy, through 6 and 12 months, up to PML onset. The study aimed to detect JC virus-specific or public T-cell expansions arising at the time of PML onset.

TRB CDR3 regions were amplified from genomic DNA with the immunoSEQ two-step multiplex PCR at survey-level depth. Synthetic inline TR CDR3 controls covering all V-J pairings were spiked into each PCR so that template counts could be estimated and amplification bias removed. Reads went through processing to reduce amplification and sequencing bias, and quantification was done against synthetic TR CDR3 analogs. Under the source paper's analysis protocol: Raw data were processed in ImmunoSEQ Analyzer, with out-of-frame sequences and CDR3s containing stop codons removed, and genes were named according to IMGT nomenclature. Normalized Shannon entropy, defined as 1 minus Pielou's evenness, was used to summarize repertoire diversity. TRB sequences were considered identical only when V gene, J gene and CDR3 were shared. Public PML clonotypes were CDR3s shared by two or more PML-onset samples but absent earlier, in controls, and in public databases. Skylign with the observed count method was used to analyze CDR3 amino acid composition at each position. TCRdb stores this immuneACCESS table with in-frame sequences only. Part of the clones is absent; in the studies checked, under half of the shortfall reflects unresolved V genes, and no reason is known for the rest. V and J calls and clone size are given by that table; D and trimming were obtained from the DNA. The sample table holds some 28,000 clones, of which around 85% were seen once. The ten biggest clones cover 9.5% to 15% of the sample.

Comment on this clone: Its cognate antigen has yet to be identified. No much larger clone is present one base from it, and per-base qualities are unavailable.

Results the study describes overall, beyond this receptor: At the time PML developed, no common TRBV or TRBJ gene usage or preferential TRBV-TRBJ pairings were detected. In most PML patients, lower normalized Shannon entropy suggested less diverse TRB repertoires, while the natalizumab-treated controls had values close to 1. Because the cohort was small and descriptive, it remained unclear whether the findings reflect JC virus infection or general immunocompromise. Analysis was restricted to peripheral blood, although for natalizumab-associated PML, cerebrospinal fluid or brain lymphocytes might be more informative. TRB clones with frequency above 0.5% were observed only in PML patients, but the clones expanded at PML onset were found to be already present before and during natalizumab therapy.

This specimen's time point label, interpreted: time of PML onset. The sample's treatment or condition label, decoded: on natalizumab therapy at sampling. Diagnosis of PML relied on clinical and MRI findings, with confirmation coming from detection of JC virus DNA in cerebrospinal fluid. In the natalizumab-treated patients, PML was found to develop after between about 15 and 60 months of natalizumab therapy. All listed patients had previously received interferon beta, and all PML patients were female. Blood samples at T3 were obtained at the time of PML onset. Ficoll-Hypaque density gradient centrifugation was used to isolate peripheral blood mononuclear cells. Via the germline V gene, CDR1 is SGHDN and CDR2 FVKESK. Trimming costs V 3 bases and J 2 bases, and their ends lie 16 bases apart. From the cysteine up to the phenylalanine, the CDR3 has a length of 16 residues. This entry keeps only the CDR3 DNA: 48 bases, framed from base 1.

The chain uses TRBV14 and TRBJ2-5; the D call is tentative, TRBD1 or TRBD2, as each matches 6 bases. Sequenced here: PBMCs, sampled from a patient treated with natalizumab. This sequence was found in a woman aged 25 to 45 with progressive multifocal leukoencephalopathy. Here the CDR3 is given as CASSQGRGLGQETQYF. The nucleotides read TGTGCCAGCAGCCAGGGTCGGGGGCTCGGTCAAGAGACCCAGTACTTC.